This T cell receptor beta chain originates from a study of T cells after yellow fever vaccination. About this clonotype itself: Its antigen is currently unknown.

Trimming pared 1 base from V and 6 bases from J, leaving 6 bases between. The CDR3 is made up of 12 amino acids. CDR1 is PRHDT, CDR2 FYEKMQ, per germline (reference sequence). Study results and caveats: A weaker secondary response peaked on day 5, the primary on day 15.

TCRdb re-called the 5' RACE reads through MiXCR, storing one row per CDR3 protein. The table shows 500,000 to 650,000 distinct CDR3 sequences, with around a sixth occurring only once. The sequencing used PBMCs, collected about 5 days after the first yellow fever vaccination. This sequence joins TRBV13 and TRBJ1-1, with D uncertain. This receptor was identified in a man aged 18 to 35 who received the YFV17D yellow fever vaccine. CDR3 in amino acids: CASSLAEPEAFF. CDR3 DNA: TGTGCCAGCAGCTTAGCTGAGCCTGAAGCTTTCTTT.